The rows below give T cell receptor beta chains drawn from one sample of a study of radiotherapy plus CTLA-4 blockade in lung cancer. Libraries were prepared by immunoSEQ multiplex PCR; TCRdb keeps only in-frame clonotypes and omits some of them. The sample has about 43,000 clones, 65% to 70% seen once; the top ten hold 20% to 30%. The sample here was peripheral blood, taken from a patient treated with radiotherapy plus ipilimumab. These receptors all come from a human donor with non-small cell lung cancer who had a partial response to radiotherapy plus ipilimumab. Each CDR3 is given with its conserved first and last residue. Fields, in order: V gene, clone size, D gene, J gene, CDR3 protein, CDR3 DNA. A D gene is named only where the DNA matches it firmly. Clone size appears in some rows only: once, few, many, or a class for an expanded clone.

>TRBV29-1|NA|TRBD1|TRBJ2-1
CSVSSDRVTYNEQFF
TGCAGCGTTTCTTCGGACAGGGTAACCTACAATGAGCAGTTCTTC
>TRBV2|NA|NA|TRBJ2-7
CASSRSSYEQYF
TGTGCCAGCAGTCGCAGCTCCTACGAGCAGTACTTC
>TRBV30|few|NA|TRBJ2-5
CAWSIPQKGETQYF
TGTGCCTGGAGTATACCGCAAAAGGGGGAGACCCAGTACTTC
>TRBV12-5|few|NA|TRBJ2-1
CASGLGDSRGEQFF
TGTGCTAGTGGTTTGGGGGACTCCCGGGGTGAGCAGTTCTTC
>TRBV18|NA|TRBD1|TRBJ1-5
CASSPTGGEPQHF
TGTGCCAGCTCACCCACAGGGGGAGAGCCCCAGCATTTT
>TRBV5-4|NA|NA|TRBJ2-1
CASSLDLSSYNEQFF
TGTGCCAGCAGCTTGGACTTAAGCTCCTACAATGAGCAGTTCTTC
>TRBV5-1|few|TRBD2|TRBJ2-7
CASSLGGGAVSREQYF
TGCGCCAGCAGCTTGGGCGGGGGGGCCGTTTCGCGTGAGCAGTACTTC
>TRBV2|NA|TRBD2|TRBJ2-7
CASSGGGGRSYEQYF
TGTGCCAGCAGTGGGGGGGGTGGCCGCTCCTACGAGCAGTACTTC
>TRBV7-2|NA|NA|TRBJ1-1
CASSPDIFSMNTEAFF
TGTGCCAGCAGCCCTGACATTTTCTCCATGAACACTGAAGCTTTCTTT
>TRBV6-6|NA|NA|TRBJ1-1
CASSSQDLNTEAFF
TGTGCCAGCAGCTCCCAGGATCTGAACACTGAAGCTTTCTTT
>TRBV4-3|NA|TRBD2|TRBJ2-1
CASSQYTSGGVSYNEQFF
TGCGCCAGCAGCCAATATACTAGCGGGGGGGTTTCCTACAATGAGCAGTTCTTC
>TRBV18|NA|TRBD1|TRBJ1-1
CASRQGRNTEAFF
TGTGCCAGCCGACAGGGGAGGAACACTGAAGCTTTCTTT
>TRBV6-5|NA|TRBD1|TRBJ2-7
CASSLGGTGTYEQYF
TGTGCCAGCAGCCTCGGCGGGACAGGGACCTACGAGCAGTACTTC
>TRBV28|few|NA|TRBJ1-2
CASTTYVSYGYTF
TGTGCCAGCACTACCTACGTATCTTATGGCTACACCTTC
>TRBV10-3|NA|NA|TRBJ2-3
CATLDSTDTQYF
TGTGCCACCCTAGACTCCACAGATACGCAGTATTTT
>TRBV30|NA|NA|TRBJ2-7
CAWSPQGTGYEQYF
TGTGCCTGGAGTCCACAGGGGACTGGCTACGAGCAGTACTTC
>TRBV6-5|NA|TRBD2|TRBJ2-3
CASSYQIAGGADTQYF
TGTGCCAGCAGTTACCAAATAGCGGGGGGGGCAGATACGCAGTATTTT
>TRBV18|NA|NA|TRBJ2-7
CASSPGHLYEQYF
TGTGCCAGCTCACCGGGGCACCTCTACGAGCAGTACTTC
>TRBV15|once|TRBD2|TRBJ2-1
CATSLRRTSGGGEQFF
TGTGCCACCAGCCTCCGACGGACTAGCGGGGGGGGTGAGCAGTTCTTC
>TRBV2|NA|TRBD2|TRBJ2-1
CASSESSGWNNEQFF
TGTGCCAGCAGTGAATCTAGCGGATGGAACAATGAGCAGTTCTTC
>TRBV4-3|NA|NA|TRBJ1-2
CASSQDPQGYGYTF
TGCGCCAGCAGCCAAGATCCCCAGGGGTATGGCTACACCTTC
>TRBV19|NA|NA|TRBJ1-1
CASSMGGLRNTEAFF
TGTGCCAGTAGTATGGGAGGGTTGAGGAACACTGAAGCTTTCTTT
>TRBV10-2|NA|TRBD2|TRBJ2-1
CASQELAGGQFF
TGCGCCAGTCAAGAGCTAGCGGGGGGGCAGTTCTTC
>TRBV10-2|few|NA|TRBJ1-5
CASSAQSGQPQHF
TGCGCCAGCAGTGCACAGTCCGGTCAGCCCCAGCATTTT
>TRBV19|NA|NA|TRBJ1-1
CASSIPLGGLNTEAFF
TGTGCCAGTAGTATACCCCTCGGGGGTTTGAACACTGAAGCTTTCTTT
>TRBV27|few|TRBD2|TRBJ2-7
CASSSGSYSYEQYF
TGTGCCAGCAGTAGCGGGAGTTACTCCTACGAGCAGTACTTC
>TRBV4-3|NA|NA|TRBJ2-1
CASSPRTRVGEQFF
TGCGCCAGCAGCCCCCGCACCCGGGTTGGTGAGCAGTTCTTC
>TRBV30|NA|NA|TRBJ1-2
CAWSVPWAGYTF
TGTGCCTGGAGTGTACCTTGGGCTGGCTACACCTTC
>TRBV30|few|NA|TRBJ1-4
CAWSGTFNEKLFF
TGTGCCTGGTCCGGGACATTTAATGAAAAACTGTTTTTT
>TRBV7-8|NA|NA|TRBJ1-2
CASSLDPGYGYTF
TGTGCCAGCAGCTTAGATCCAGGCTATGGCTACACCTTC
>TRBV19|NA|NA|TRBJ2-7
CASSIGAGRYEQYF
TGTGCCAGTAGTATAGGTGCAGGGCGCTACGAGCAGTACTTC
>TRBV11-2|few|TRBD2|TRBJ2-2
CASSSGGSGRAGELFF
TGTGCCAGCAGCTCGGGGGGGAGCGGGAGGGCCGGGGAGCTGTTTTTT
>TRBV9|NA|TRBD1|TRBJ1-1
CASSDGTGHRGTEAFF
TGTGCCAGCAGCGATGGGACAGGGCATAGGGGCACTGAAGCTTTCTTT
>TRBV7-2|once|NA|TRBJ2-3
CASSLRDTQYF
TGTGCCAGCAGCTTGCGAGATACGCAGTATTTT
>TRBV7-9|NA|TRBD1|TRBJ2-1
CASSYTGTGMSEQFF
TGTGCCAGCAGCTATACGGGGACAGGGATGAGTGAGCAGTTCTTC
>TRBV9|NA|NA|TRBJ2-5
CASSVGAGVAETQYF
TGTGCCAGCAGCGTCGGAGCAGGGGTGGCAGAGACCCAGTACTTC
>TRBV25-1|NA|NA|TRBJ1-2
CASSEWGGAEGYTF
TGTGCCAGCAGTGAATGGGGGGGCGCGGAAGGCTACACCTTC
>TRBV29-1|NA|NA|TRBJ1-2
CSVEGREHYGYTF
TGCAGCGTTGAAGGCCGGGAACACTATGGCTACACCTTC
>TRBV11-2|NA|NA|TRBJ2-7
CASSSLLRRGSYEQYF
TGTGCCAGCAGCTCCTTGCTGCGGCGGGGCTCCTACGAGCAGTACTTC
>TRBV19|few|NA|TRBJ1-1
CASSIVGQGPTEAFF
TGTGCCAGTAGTATTGTGGGGCAAGGGCCCACTGAAGCTTTCTTT
>TRBV7-9|NA|TRBD2|TRBJ2-5
CASSLGLAEQETQYF
TGTGCCAGCAGCTTAGGACTAGCGGAACAAGAGACCCAGTACTTC
>TRBV7-7|NA|TRBD2|TRBJ2-1
CASSKRGGSDEQFF
TGTGCTAGCAGCAAACGGGGAGGGTCGGATGAGCAGTTCTTC
>TRBV7-2|NA|TRBD2|TRBJ2-3
CASSLGVAGDTQYF
TGTGCCAGCAGCTTAGGGGTAGCGGGGGATACGCAGTATTTT
>TRBV6-5|NA|NA|TRBJ2-4
CASSYSKTLGNIQYF
TGTGCCAGCAGTTACTCGAAGACACTGGGAAACATTCAGTACTTC
>TRBV6-1|NA|TRBD1|TRBJ2-7
CASKRQGRSYEQYF
TGTGCCAGCAAGCGACAGGGTAGGTCCTACGAGCAGTACTTC
>TRBV5-4|NA|TRBD2|TRBJ2-1
CASSPGLAGGTNEQFF
TGTGCCAGCAGCCCCGGACTAGCGGGAGGGACGAATGAGCAGTTCTTC
>TRBV7-3|NA|TRBD1|TRBJ2-2
CASGTAQGTGELFF
TGTGCCAGCGGGACAGCACAGGGCACCGGGGAGCTGTTTTTT
>TRBV7-2|NA|NA|TRBJ1-1
CASSLLADTEAFF
TGTGCCAGCAGCTTACTGGCGGACACTGAAGCTTTCTTT
>TRBV30|NA|TRBD2|TRBJ2-3
CAWSIWGGQYF
TGTGCCTGGAGTATTTGGGGGGGGCAGTATTTT
>TRBV12-5|NA|NA|TRBJ2-2
CASGLTPNTGELFF
TGTGCTAGTGGTTTAACACCCAACACCGGGGAGCTGTTTTTT
>TRBV5-1|NA|TRBD1|TRBJ2-5
CASSRQGSETQYF
TGCGCCAGCAGCCGACAGGGGTCGGAGACCCAGTACTTC
>TRBV21-1|few|NA|TRBJ2-3
CASSKKGWGGTKPDTQYF
TGTGCCAGCAGCAAAAAGGGATGGGGCGGTACTAAACCAGATACGCAGTATTTT
>TRBV11-2|NA|NA|TRBJ2-7
CASSLGGAGEQYF
TGTGCCAGCAGCTTGGGGGGGGCCGGCGAGCAGTACTTC